This T cell receptor (beta chain) was profiled in a study of blood T cell repertoires in COVID-19. Study details: Sources were T cells, B-cell-depleted T cells, or PBMCs; the material itself was cDNA or gDNA.

The germline V gene has CDR1 LNHDA and CDR2 SQIVND (reference sequence). V shed 5 bases and J shed 5 bases, with 15 bases lying between them. This CDR3 is built from 14 residues. Authors' data handling: Amplifying reference gene primers gave estimates of nucleated cell counts. Generated by immunoSEQ multiplex PCR, the TCRdb table keeps only in-frame clones and is missing some. V and J calls and clone size follow that table, whereas D and trimming were derived from the DNA. This sample yields 280,000 or so clones, of which around nine tenths are seen a single time; roughly 2.9% belongs to the top ten. Participants were aged about 18 to 95 years, lived in about 26 US areas, and enrolled virtually. Allocation to cohorts depended on clinical history reported by the participants.

The TCR originated in a woman aged 45-59 years who had been exposed to COVID-19. Specimen: PBMCs or T cells enriched from blood (not recorded which). The chain joins TRBV19 to TRBJ2-5; D is possibly TRBD2 (5 bases). DNA of the CDR3: TGTGCCAGTAGTCCCCCGGGGTTTCGGGAGACCCAGTACTTC. The encoded protein is CASSPPGFRETQYF.